Here is one T cell receptor (beta chain) with its context. One entry per CDR3 protein results from TCRdb running MiXCR on the 5' RACE reads. The top ten hold over 13% of the sample, which has about 73,000 distinct CDR3 sequences, around 13% seen once. This sample stems from a study of early T cells in non-severe SARS-CoV-2 infection. Germline V CDR1 and CDR2: MDHEN, SYDVKM. The CDR3 totals 13 residues. V lost 1 base, J lost 7 bases, and 11 bases lay in between. The rearrangement joins TRBV28 to TRBJ2-7; the D is unclear. This receptor was obtained from an adult who was a healthcare worker with PCR-confirmed SARS-CoV-2 infection or an uninfected control (not recorded which). The sample was whole blood. CDR3 sequence: CASSLLAPGEQYF. The CDR3, as DNA: TGTGCCAGCAGTTTATTGGCGCCGGGTGAGCAGTACTTC.